One and the same sample provided the 21 T cell receptor beta chains below, sequenced in a study of T cell responses to AZD1222 COVID-19 vaccine. The repertoire was sequenced with immunoSEQ multiplex PCR; TCRdb's copy has only in-frame clones and lacks some. The sample includes some 280,000 clones, 90% to 95% of them seen just once. The source material was peripheral blood, sampled 28 days after the second AZD1222 dose. These receptors originate from an adult who received the AZD1222 COVID-19 vaccine.

The chain combines TRBV28 with TRBJ1-1, with 9 nucleotides matching TRBD1. CDR3 length: 15 residues. Germline V CDR1 and CDR2: MDHEN, SYDVKM. Unmatched junction bases numbered 5, after V lost 5 bases and J lost 1 base. CDR3 in DNA: TGTGCCAGCAGTGGACAGGGGAGGGGGAACACTGAAGCTTTCTTT. Translated: CASSGQGRGNTEAFF.

The chain combines TRBV3-1 (or the pseudogene TRBV3-2) with TRBJ2-2; 10 nucleotides align to TRBD2. CDR3 size: 14 residues. In germline, CDR1 is LGHDT, CDR2 YNNKEL (reference sequence). After removal of 3 bases from V and 7 bases from J, the junction contained 2 bases not matched to a gene. CDR3 in DNA: TGTGCCAGCAGCCAGGGACTAGCGCGCGGGGAGCTGTTTTTT. Translated: CASSQGLARGELFF.

The chain is built from TRBV21-1 and TRBJ2-1; the D call of TRBD1 is as the table states it, not checked on the DNA. TRBV21-1 is annotated as a pseudogene. This CDR3 has 15 amino acids. The CDR3 region is CASSIATGFFMGQFF. Here the CDR3 DNA reads TGTGCCAGCAGCATAGCCACAGGATTTTTTATGGGGCAGTTCTTC.

The genes are TRBV7-2 and TRBJ2-7; 7 nucleotides agree with TRBD2. The J segment lost 5 bases and the V segment lost 3 bases, leaving 1 base of the junction unmatched. Germline V CDR1 and CDR2: SGHTA, FQGNSA. CDR3 length equals 12 residues. The chain's CDR3 is CASSLGLNEQYF. The CDR3 DNA follows: TGTGCCAGCAGCTTGGGACTAAACGAGCAGTACTTC.

The chain carries TRBV6-2 or TRBV6-3 and TRBJ1-5, with D tentatively TRBD1 (6 bases). Trimming shortened V by 2 bases and J by 2 bases, and 16 bases separated the two germline ends. Germline V lookup: CDR1 MNHEY, CDR2 SVGEGT. The CDR3 spans 17 residues. CDR3 loop: CASSYPLGQLGNQPQHF. The CDR3 DNA is TGTGCCAGCAGTTACCCCCTTGGACAGCTTGGCAATCAGCCCCAGCATTTT.

The chain has TRBV25-1 and TRBJ2-7; no reliable D call. Germline V gene sequence: CDR1 MGHDK, CDR2 SYGVNS. The germline V and J ends were trimmed by 1 base and 3 bases, with 7 bases remaining between them. The CDR3 is made up of 13 amino acids. CDR3 in amino acids: CASSESAIYEQYF. The CDR3 DNA reads TGTGCCAGCAGTGAATCTGCGATCTACGAGCAGTACTTC.

V usage is TRBV28 and J usage is TRBJ1-2, with a possible D match to TRBD1 (6 bases). V lost 7 bases and J lost 0, with 12 bases in between. Germline CDR1 reads MDHEN; CDR2 reads SYDVKM. This CDR3 contains 14 residues. The CDR3 region is CASNGTPTNYGYTF. The CDR3 nucleotides read TGTGCCAGCAACGGGACACCGACTAACTATGGCTACACCTTC.

This clone was seen a single time. CDR3: CASTPRIGDTEAFF. CDR3 in DNA: TGTGCCAGCACCCCCCGGATCGGGGACACTGAAGCTTTCTTT. V usage is TRBV27 and J usage is TRBJ1-1; D not resolved. CDR1 and CDR2 from the germline V gene are MNHEY and SMNVEV (reference sequence). The V gene lost 7 bases and the J gene lost 3 bases, with 15 bases spanning the gap. The length of the CDR3 is 14 residues.

The V gene is TRBV6-5, the J gene TRBJ2-1; no firm D call. The CDR3 consists of 13 residues. Germline V gene data show CDR1 as MNHEY and CDR2 as SVGAGI. Trimming removed 2 bases from V and 6 bases from J, with 8 bases in between. The CDR3 reads CASSYPLFNEQFF. Here the CDR3 DNA reads TGTGCCAGCAGTTACCCCCTCTTCAATGAGCAGTTCTTC.

V gene TRBV2 combines with J gene TRBJ1-1; perhaps TRBD1 as D (5 bases). The germline V and J ends were trimmed by 7 bases and 1 base, with 10 bases remaining between them. The CDR3 is 13 amino acids. Looked up from germline, CDR1 is SNHLY and CDR2 is FYNNEI. The CDR3 reads CASTEGPNTEAFF. The DNA for the CDR3 is TGTGCCAGCACCGAGGGACCGAACACTGAAGCTTTCTTT.

As DNA, the CDR3 is TGTGCAAGTCGCCTACAGGGGAGTTACGAGCAGTACTTC. Translating it yields CASRLQGSYEQYF. This chain connects TRBV12-2 to TRBJ2-7; whether TRBD1, the table's D call, matches the DNA was not checked. TRBV12-2 is a documented pseudogene. This CDR3 is 13 amino acids long.

This sequence joins TRBV6-5 and TRBJ1-1; perhaps TRBD1 as D (6 bases). This CDR3 comprises 16 residues. Germline CDR1 is MNHEY and CDR2 is SVGAGI. V dropped 0 bases and J dropped 5 bases, with 16 bases sitting between them. The CDR3: CASSYSIGGGWTEAFF. The DNA of the CDR3 is TGTGCCAGCAGTTACTCGATTGGGGGCGGATGGACTGAAGCTTTCTTT.

The V gene is TRBV10-3, the J gene TRBJ1-1; TRBD1 aligns across 11 bases. V lost 5 bases and J lost 3; bases outside the gene matches: 8. Germline lookup yields CDR1 ENHRY and CDR2 SYGVKD. The CDR3 covers 16 residues. The chain's CDR3 is CAISWTGGVYDTEAFF. The CDR3 region has the DNA TGTGCCATCAGTTGGACAGGGGGCGTTTATGACACTGAAGCTTTCTTT.

Worth noting for this clone: At the DNA level, this CDR3 is encoded by other sequences in the same sample as well. This rearrangement joins TRBV28 to TRBJ1-1; tentative D call: TRBD1 (5 bases). This CDR3 has 13 residues. Germline V gene sequence: CDR1 MDHEN, CDR2 SYDVKM. V was trimmed by 5 bases and J by 5 bases, leaving 12 bases between them. DNA of the CDR3: TGTGCCAGCAGTGTCAGGGTACGTACTGAAGCTTTCTTT. Amino acid sequence: CASSVRVRTEAFF.

CDR3: CASMGTSGGIEQYF. CDR3 nucleotide sequence: TGTGCCAGCATGGGGACTAGCGGGGGGATCGAGCAGTACTTC. The chain carries TRBV2 and TRBJ2-7; 15 nucleotides match TRBD2. The V gene's germline CDR1 is SNHLY and CDR2 FYNNEI. The CDR3 covers 14 residues. V dropped 7 bases and J dropped 6; count of bases not matched to a gene: 4.

Only one count was recorded for this clone. The DNA of the CDR3 is TGTGCCAGCAGCGTGGGGGACAGCATGAACACTGAAGCTTTCTTT. This translates into CASSVGDSMNTEAFF. The chain has TRBV9 and TRBJ1-1; 7 bases line up with TRBD1. Germline V gene data show CDR1 as SGDLS and CDR2 as YYNGEE. The CDR3 sequence is 15 residues long. V was pared by 2 bases and J by 0 bases, with 4 bases of the junction left unmatched.

In DNA, the CDR3 is TGTGCCATCAGTGAGTCGAAAGGGGCTAGCACCGGGGAGCTGTTTTTT. Protein sequence: CAISESKGASTGELFF. J is TRBJ2-2 and V is TRBV10-3, with TRBD1 as a possible D gene (5 bases). The germline V and J ends were trimmed by 0 bases and 4 bases, with 12 bases remaining between them. The CDR3 loop spans 16 amino acids. The V gene's germline CDR1 is ENHRY and CDR2 SYGVKD.

CDR3: CASSPGQVNTEAFF. The DNA of the CDR3 is TGCGCCAGCAGCCCGGGACAAGTGAACACTGAAGCTTTCTTT. V usage is TRBV4-3 and J usage is TRBJ1-1, with D possibly being TRBD1 (6 bases). V dropped 4 bases and J dropped 0 bases, with 9 bases sitting between them. CDR3 length: 14 residues. Germline V CDR1 and CDR2: LGHNA, YSLEER.

Comments on this clone: Other DNA sequences in this sample translate to the same CDR3. The chain couples TRBV30 to TRBJ2-3; D ambiguous. The length of the CDR3 is 11 residues. Germline V gene sequence: CDR1 GTSNPN, CDR2 SVGIG (reference sequence). V lost 0 bases, J lost 3 bases, and 1 base lay in between. CDR3: CAWSVTDTQYF. CDR3 coding DNA: TGTGCCTGGAGTGTAACAGATACGCAGTATTTT.

The chain joins TRBV9 to TRBJ2-1; perhaps TRBD2 as D (5 bases). Germline V gives CDR1 SGDLS, CDR2 YYNGEE. This CDR3 region has 12 residues. V shed 0 bases and J shed 10 bases, with 8 bases lying between them. CDR3 sequence: CASSVVGGEQFF. CDR3 DNA: TGTGCCAGCAGCGTAGTTGGCGGGGAGCAGTTCTTC.

DNA of the CDR3: TGTGCCAGCAGTACCGGGAGGCCCCGCACCGGGGAGCTGTTTTTT. It yields the protein CASSTGRPRTGELFF. This sequence joins TRBV6-2 or TRBV6-3 and TRBJ2-2, with 7 bases matching TRBD2. From germline, CDR1 is MNHEY and CDR2 SVGEGT. The V and J ends lost 5 bases and 4 bases, in that order; junction bases with no gene match: 7. The CDR3 consists of 15 residues.